This T cell receptor (beta chain) appears in the sequencing data of a study of CD8 T cells in Susac syndrome. Study-level results: No clonal expansion appeared among CD4+ T cells in Susac patients.

This clonotype was found once. Antigen: not known. V lost 4 bases to trimming and J lost 1 base, with 19 bases between them. This CDR3 spans 17 amino acids. The RNA, about 0.45 to 1 ug, was put through reverse transcription using random hexamers. Amplification of TCR beta CDR3 used immunoSEQ multiplex PCR across 54 Vbeta and 13 Jbeta. TCRdb reprocessed the immunoSEQ multiplex PCR reads via MiXCR and lists one record per CDR3 protein. There are about 240,000 distinct CDR3 sequences in the sample; approximately 95% occur only once, and approximately 0.1% lies in the top ten. The chain carries TRBV23-1 and TRBJ2-5, with D perhaps TRBD1 (7 bases). TRBV23-1 belongs to the ORF category, with a function that is uncertain. The TCR sequence derives from a human donor with Susac syndrome. The sequencing sample was made of CD4+ T cells from PBMCs. CDR3 residues: CASSLRGTAPFQETQYF. The DNA for the CDR3 is TGCGCCAGCAGTCTGCGCGGGACAGCACCCTTCCAAGAGACCCAGTACTTC.